This T cell receptor beta chain was profiled in a study of human T cells and chemical hapten exposure. In the study overall: Patch tests applied 0.01% DPC to the upper back and were scored after 6 days.

Each CDR3 protein is one row after TCRdb ran MiXCR on the RACE reads. The sample records fewer than 60,000 distinct CDR3 sequences, around 9.3% being singletons. Germline V gene sequence: CDR1 SGHTA, CDR2 FQGNSA. The CDR3 runs 15 residues. Trimming removed 1 base from V and 0 bases from J, with 6 bases in between. As to time point: patch test 1, 2 weeks after DPC sensitization. Documented treatment: therapeutic diphenylcyclopropenone sensitization with weekly scalp DPC. Donors, patients with alopecia ranging from 18 to 70 years old and judged suitable for DPC, provided samples. The V gene is TRBV7-2, the J gene TRBJ2-2; D call uncertain. This receptor was obtained from a woman aged 45-65 years with alopecia areata. Some clones in this sample may be carry-over from other donors' samples. The sequencing used whole blood, collected in connection with sensitization to the hapten diphenylcyclopropenone (DPC). The CDR3 region is CASSLDGANTGELFF. The CDR3 bases are TGTGCCAGCAGCTTAGACGGCGCGAACACCGGGGAGCTGTTTTTT.